This is a list of T cell receptor beta chains from one sample in a study of blood T cell repertoires in COVID-19. Sequencing used immunoSEQ multiplex PCR; TCRdb keeps in-frame clones, though not all of them. Of about 150,000 clones in the sample, 75% to 90% were seen once. Sequences were obtained from peripheral blood. The receptors stem from a woman aged 40 to 55 with acute or convalescent COVID-19. Both conserved end residues are part of each CDR3. The order of the fields is D gene, clone size, CDR3 length, V gene, J gene, CDR3 DNA, CDR3 protein. The D gene is left open where the match is weak. For some rows the clone size is stated as once, few or many, or as a class when expanded; others skip it.

TRBD1	-	13	TRBV18	TRBJ2-1	TGTGCCAGCTCACCGGGACAGGGGAATGAGCAGTTCTTC	CASSPGQGNEQFF
TRBD2	-	18	TRBV10-1	TRBJ2-1	TGCGCCAGCAAGTTGCAAAAGCGGGGGGGAATGGGACAAGATAAGCAGTTCTTC	CASKLQKRGGMGQDKQFF
TRBD1	-	15	TRBV12-5	TRBJ1-1	TGTGCTAGTGGTAAAGGACAGGGGGCGCGCACTGAAGCTTTCTTT	CASGKGQGARTEAFF
-	-	11	TRBV20-1	TRBJ2-7	TGCAGTGCTGGGTGGCGGGGCGAGCAGTACTTC	CSAGWRGEQYF
TRBD2	-	15	TRBV20-1	TRBJ2-3	TGCAGTGCTAGTGGACTAGCGGGAGAGTTAGATACGCAGTATTTT	CSASGLAGELDTQYF
TRBD1	-	13	TRBV5-4	TRBJ1-2	TGTGCCAGCAGAATAGGGGGCGCGGTTGGCTACACCTTC	CASRIGGAVGYTF
TRBD1	-	16	TRBV11-2	TRBJ1-4	TGTGCCAGCAGCTTAGCCCGGGACAGGAGAGATGAAAAACTGTTTTTT	CASSLARDRRDEKLFF
TRBD1	-	14	TRBV5-1	TRBJ1-4	TGCGCCAGCAGACTACAGGGGGGTAATGAAAAACTGTTTTTT	CASRLQGGNEKLFF
-	-	14	TRBV24-1	TRBJ1-6	TGTGCCACCAGTTCGGGACAACGGAATTCACCCCTCCACTTT	CATSSGQRNSPLHF
TRBD1	few	13	TRBV14	TRBJ1-1	TGTGCCAGCAGTCGGGACAGGGTAACTGAAGCTTTCTTT	CASSRDRVTEAFF
TRBD1	-	16	TRBV27	TRBJ2-7	TGTGCCAGCAGTTTATTGGGGACAGGGTCAACCTACGAGCAGTACTTC	CASSLLGTGSTYEQYF
TRBD1	-	13	TRBV12-3/TRBV12-4	TRBJ1-2	TGTGCCAGCAGCCGGGGGGACAGGGCCGGCTACACCTTC	CASSRGDRAGYTF
TRBD2	-	18	TRBV4-1	TRBJ2-2	TGCGCCAGCAGCCTGAAGGGACTAGCGGGGGGGCAGACCGGGGAGCTGTTTTTT	CASSLKGLAGGQTGELFF
-	-	14	TRBV15	TRBJ2-2	TGTGCCACCAGCAGGGAACAGGTCACCGGGGAGCTGTTTTTT	CATSREQVTGELFF
TRBD1	once	15	TRBV3-1/TRBV3-2	TRBJ1-2	TGTGCCAGCAGCCAAGGGGGGGGGACAGGGAATGGCTACACCTTC	CASSQGGGTGNGYTF
-	-	18	TRBV7-9	TRBJ2-3	TGTGCCAGCAGCGAAAAATACGGGGAGTTTGGCAGTGCAGATACGCAGTATTTT	CASSEKYGEFGSADTQYF
-	-	15	TRBV28	TRBJ1-6	TGTGCCAGCAGACCACAAACAGGGAACGGCGTGCCCCTCCACTTT	CASRPQTGNGVPLHF
TRBD2	-	15	TRBV7-2	TRBJ2-7	TGTGCCAGCAGCATTACGACTAGCGGGATCTACGAGCAGTACTTC	CASSITTSGIYEQYF
TRBD2	-	15	TRBV4-2	TRBJ2-7	TGTGCCAGCAGCCGTAGCGGGAGCGACTCCTACGAGCAGTACTTC	CASSRSGSDSYEQYF
TRBD2	-	16	TRBV11-3	TRBJ2-1	TGTGCCAGCAGTAAATTAGCGGGGGGCCATACCTCTGAGCAGTTCTTC	CASSKLAGGHTSEQFF
-	-	14	TRBV19	TRBJ2-7	TGTGCCAGTAGTATAGGGGACACCTCCCACGAGCAGTACTTC	CASSIGDTSHEQYF
-	-	11	TRBV12-3/TRBV12-4	TRBJ2-1	TGTGCCAGCAGTTTTGCGGATGAGCAGTTCTTC	CASSFADEQFF
-	-	15	TRBV9	TRBJ2-1	TGTGCCAGCAGCGTAGAGGGGGGGGCCGTGTCTGAGCAGTTCTTC	CASSVEGGAVSEQFF
-	-	17	TRBV7-9	TRBJ1-6	TGTGCCAGCAGCTCGACAGGTCTCAGCTCCTATAATTCACCCCTCCACTTT	CASSSTGLSSYNSPLHF
-	-	13	TRBV12-5	TRBJ2-1	TGTGCTAGTGGTTTGTCAGTGATCAATGAGCAGTTCTTC	CASGLSVINEQFF
-	-	16	TRBV30	TRBJ1-3	TGTGCCTGGACGACGGAGCCCCGAGATCCTGGAAACACCATATATTTT	CAWTTEPRDPGNTIYF
TRBD1	-	15	TRBV5-1	TRBJ1-1	TGCGCCAGCCCCAATACCACAGGGGGTCGCACTGAAGCTTTCTTT	CASPNTTGGRTEAFF
-	many	16	TRBV6-6	TRBJ2-2	TGTGCCAGCAGTTACTGGGGGGGCGCGGTTGACGGGGAGCTGTTTTTT	CASSYWGGAVDGELFF